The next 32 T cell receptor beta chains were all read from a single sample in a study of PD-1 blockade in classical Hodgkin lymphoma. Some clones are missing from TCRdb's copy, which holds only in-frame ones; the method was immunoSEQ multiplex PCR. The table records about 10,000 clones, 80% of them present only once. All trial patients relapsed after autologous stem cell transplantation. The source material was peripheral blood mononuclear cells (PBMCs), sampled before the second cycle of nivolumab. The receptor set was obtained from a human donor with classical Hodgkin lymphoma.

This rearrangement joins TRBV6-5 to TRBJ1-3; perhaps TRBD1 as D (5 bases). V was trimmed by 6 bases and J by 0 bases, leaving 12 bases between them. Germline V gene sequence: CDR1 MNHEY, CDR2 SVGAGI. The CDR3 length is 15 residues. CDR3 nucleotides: TGTGCCAGCAGCCGGGGGGGTTACTCTGGAAACACCATATATTTT. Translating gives CASSRGGYSGNTIYF.

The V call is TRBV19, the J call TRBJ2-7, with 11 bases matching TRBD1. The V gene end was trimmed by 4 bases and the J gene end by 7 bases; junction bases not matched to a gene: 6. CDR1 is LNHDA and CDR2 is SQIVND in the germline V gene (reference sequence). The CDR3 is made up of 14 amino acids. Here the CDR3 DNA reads TGTGCCAGTAGTACAGGGACAGGGGGAAGTGAGCAGTACTTC. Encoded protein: CASSTGTGGSEQYF.

CDR3: CASRRLDQPQHF. The CDR3 region has the DNA TGTGCCAGCAGGCGACTCGATCAGCCCCAGCATTTT. The J gene is TRBJ1-5, the V gene TRBV28; D is ambiguous. V lost 6 bases and J lost 5, with 8 bases in between. The CDR3 contains 12 residues. Germline values: CDR1 MDHEN, CDR2 SYDVKM.

CDR3 sequence reads: CASIPSGSKGTGELFF. In DNA form, the CDR3 reads TGCGCCAGCATTCCTAGCGGGAGTAAAGGAACCGGGGAGCTGTTTTTT. This chain uses TRBV10-2 with TRBJ2-2; 10 nucleotides align to TRBD2. The ends lost 7 bases at V and 5 bases at J; junction bases unmatched: 10. The CDR3 loop spans 16 amino acids. In germline, CDR1 is WSHSY, CDR2 SAAADI.

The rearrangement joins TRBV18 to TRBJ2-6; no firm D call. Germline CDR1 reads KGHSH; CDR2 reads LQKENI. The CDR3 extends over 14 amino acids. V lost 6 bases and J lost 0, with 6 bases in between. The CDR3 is CASSDDSGANVLTF. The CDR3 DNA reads TGTGCCAGCTCGGATGACTCTGGGGCCAACGTCCTGACTTTC.

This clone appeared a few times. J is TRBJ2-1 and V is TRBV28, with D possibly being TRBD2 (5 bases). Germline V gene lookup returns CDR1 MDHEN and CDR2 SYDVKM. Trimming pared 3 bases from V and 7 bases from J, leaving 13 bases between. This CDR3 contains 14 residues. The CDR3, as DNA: TGTGCCAGCAGTTTCCACGAGGGTAGGAATGAGCAGTTCTTC. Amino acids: CASSFHEGRNEQFF.

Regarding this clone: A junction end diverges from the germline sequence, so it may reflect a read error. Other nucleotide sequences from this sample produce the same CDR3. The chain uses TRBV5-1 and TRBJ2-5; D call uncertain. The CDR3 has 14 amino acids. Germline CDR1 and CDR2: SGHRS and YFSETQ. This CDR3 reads CASSLEPHRETQYF. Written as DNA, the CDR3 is TGCGCCAGTAGCTTGGAACCACACCGAGAGACCCAGTACTTC. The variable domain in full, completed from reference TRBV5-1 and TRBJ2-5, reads KAGVTQTPRYLIKTRGQQVTLSCSPISGHRSVSWYQQTPGQGLQFLFEYFSETQRNKGNFPGRFSGRQFSNSRSEMNVSTLELGDSALYLCASSLEPHRETQYFGPGTRLLVL.

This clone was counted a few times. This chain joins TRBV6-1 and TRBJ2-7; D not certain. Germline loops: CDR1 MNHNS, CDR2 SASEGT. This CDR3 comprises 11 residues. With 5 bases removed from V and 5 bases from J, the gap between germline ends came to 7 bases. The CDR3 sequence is CASSTSNEQYF. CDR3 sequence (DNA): TGTGCCAGCAGTACCTCGAACGAGCAGTACTTC.

The CDR3 DNA sequence: TGTGCCAGCAGCTTAGAAGAGAGCCCATACAATGAGCAGTTCTTC. It codes for CASSLEESPYNEQFF. The chain couples TRBV7-8 to TRBJ2-1; unclear D gene. This CDR3 region has 15 residues. Deletions cut 1 base from V and 4 bases from J, with 11 bases between. Germline V gene sequence: CDR1 SGHVS, CDR2 FQNEAQ.

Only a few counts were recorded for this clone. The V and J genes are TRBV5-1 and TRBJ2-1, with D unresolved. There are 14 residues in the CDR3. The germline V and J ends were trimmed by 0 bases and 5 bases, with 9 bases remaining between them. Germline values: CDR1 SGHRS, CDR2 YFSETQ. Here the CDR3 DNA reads TGCGCCAGCAGCTTGGCCGTCAGGAACAATGAGCAGTTCTTC. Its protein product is CASSLAVRNNEQFF.

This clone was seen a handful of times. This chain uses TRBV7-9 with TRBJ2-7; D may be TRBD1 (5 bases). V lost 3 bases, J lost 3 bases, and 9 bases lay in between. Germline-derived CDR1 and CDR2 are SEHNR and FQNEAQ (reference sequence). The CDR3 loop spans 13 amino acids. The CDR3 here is CASSFDRLYEQYF. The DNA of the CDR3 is TGTGCCAGCAGCTTCGACAGACTCTACGAGCAGTACTTC.

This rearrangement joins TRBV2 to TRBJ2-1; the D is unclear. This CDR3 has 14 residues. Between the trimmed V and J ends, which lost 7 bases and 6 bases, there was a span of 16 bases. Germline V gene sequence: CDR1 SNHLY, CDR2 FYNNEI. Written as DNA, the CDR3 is TGTGCCAGCAAGCTCGCTTGGGGTCCCAATGAGCAGTTCTTC. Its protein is CASKLAWGPNEQFF.

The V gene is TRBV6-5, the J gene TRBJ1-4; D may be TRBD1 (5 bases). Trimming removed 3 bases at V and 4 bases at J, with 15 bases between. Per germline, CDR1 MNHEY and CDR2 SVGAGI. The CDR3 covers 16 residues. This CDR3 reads CASSYWRGRNNEKLFF. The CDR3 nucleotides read TGTGCCAGCAGTTATTGGAGGGGACGTAATAATGAAAAACTGTTTTTT.

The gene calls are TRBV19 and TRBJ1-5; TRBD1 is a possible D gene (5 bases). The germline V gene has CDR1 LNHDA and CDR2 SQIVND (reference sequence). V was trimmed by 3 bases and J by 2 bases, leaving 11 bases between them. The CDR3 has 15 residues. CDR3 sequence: CASSIFRVGNQPQHF. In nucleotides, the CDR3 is TGTGCCAGTAGTATCTTCAGGGTTGGCAATCAGCCCCAGCATTTT.

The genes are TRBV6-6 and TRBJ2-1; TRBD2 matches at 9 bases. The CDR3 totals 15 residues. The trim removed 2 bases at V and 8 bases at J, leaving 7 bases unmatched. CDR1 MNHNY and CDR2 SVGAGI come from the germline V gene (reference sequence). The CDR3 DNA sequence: TGTGCCAGCAGTTACGGGGCGGGAGGGAGCTATGAGCAGTTCTTC. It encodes CASSYGAGGSYEQFF.

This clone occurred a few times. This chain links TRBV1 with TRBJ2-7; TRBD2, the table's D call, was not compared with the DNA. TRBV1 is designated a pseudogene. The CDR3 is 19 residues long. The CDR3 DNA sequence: TGCACCAGCAGCCGATATACGGGACTAGCGGGAGAGGTCCCTAGGGAGCAGTACTTC. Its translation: CTSSRYTGLAGEVPREQYF.

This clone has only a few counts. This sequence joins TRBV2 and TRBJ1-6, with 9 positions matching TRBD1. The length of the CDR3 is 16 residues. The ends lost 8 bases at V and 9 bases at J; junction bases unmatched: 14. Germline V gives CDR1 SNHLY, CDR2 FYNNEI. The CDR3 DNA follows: TGTGCCAGCGGAAGAACCGGGACAGGGTTTGGTTCACCCCTCCACTTT. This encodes CASGRTGTGFGSPLHF.

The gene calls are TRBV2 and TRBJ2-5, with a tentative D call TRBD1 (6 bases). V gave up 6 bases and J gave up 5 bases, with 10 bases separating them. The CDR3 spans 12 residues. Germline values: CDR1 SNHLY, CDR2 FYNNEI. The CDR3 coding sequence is TGTGCCAGCAGGGAGGACAGCGAGACCCAGTACTTC. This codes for CASREDSETQYF.

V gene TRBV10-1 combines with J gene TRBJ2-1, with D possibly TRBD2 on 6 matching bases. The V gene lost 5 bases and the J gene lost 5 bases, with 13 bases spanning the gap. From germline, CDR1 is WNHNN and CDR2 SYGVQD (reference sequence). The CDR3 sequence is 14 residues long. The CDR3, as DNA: TGCGCCAGCAGTAAGGGACTTATGAACAATGAGCAGTTCTTC. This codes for CASSKGLMNNEQFF.

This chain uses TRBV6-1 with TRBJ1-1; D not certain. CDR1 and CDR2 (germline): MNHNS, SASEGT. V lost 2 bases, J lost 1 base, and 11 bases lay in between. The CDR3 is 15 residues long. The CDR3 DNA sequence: TGTGCCAGCAGTGAATGGTCGGGCAGGAACACTGAAGCTTTCTTT. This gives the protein CASSEWSGRNTEAFF.

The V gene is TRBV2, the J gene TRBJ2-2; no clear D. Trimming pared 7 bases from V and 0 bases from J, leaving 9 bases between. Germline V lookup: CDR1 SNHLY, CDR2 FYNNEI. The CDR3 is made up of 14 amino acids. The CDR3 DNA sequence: TGTGCCAGCAAGGGCACGGCGAACACCGGGGAGCTGTTTTTT. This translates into CASKGTANTGELFF.

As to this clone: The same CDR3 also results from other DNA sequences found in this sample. The CDR3 region is CASSQSRGSGVEAFF. In DNA, the CDR3 is TGTGCCAGCAGCCAGTCAAGAGGGAGCGGGGTGGAAGCTTTCTTT. The chain combines TRBV14 with TRBJ1-1; D ambiguous. Germline CDR1 is SGHDN and CDR2 is FVKESK. Trimming left V 3 bases short and J 8 bases short, with 19 bases between. This CDR3 spans 15 amino acids. The full variable domain, in which reference TRBV14 and TRBJ1-1 provide the parts outside the CDR3, is EAGVTQFPSHSVIEKGQTVTLRCDPISGHDNLYWYRRVMGKEIKFLLHFVKESKQDESGMPNNRFLAERTGGTYSTLKVQPAELEDSGVYFCASSQSRGSGVEAFFGQGTRLTVV.

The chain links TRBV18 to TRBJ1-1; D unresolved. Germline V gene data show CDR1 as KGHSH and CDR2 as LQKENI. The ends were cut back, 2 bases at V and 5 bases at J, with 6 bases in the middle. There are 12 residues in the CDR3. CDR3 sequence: CASSPRNTEAFF. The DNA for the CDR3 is TGTGCCAGCTCACCAAGGAATACTGAAGCTTTCTTT.

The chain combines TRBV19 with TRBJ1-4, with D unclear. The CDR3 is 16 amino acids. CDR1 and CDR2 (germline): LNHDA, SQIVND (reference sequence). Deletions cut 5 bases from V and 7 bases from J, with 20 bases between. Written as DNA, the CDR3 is TGTGCCAGTAGTGTTCGTCCGGGAGATTTGTCTGAAAAACTGTTTTTT. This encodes CASSVRPGDLSEKLFF.

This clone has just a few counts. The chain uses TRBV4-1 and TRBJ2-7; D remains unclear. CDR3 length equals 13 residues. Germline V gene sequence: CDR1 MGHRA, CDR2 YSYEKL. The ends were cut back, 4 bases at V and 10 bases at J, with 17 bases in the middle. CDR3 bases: TGCGCCAGCAGCCCCCTGATCACAGATCACCAGTACTTC. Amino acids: CASSPLITDHQYF.

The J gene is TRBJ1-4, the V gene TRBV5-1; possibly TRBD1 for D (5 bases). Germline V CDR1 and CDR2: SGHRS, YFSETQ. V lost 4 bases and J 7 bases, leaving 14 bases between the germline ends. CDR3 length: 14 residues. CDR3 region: CASSPDMDLEKLFF. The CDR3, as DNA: TGCGCCAGCAGCCCGGACATGGATCTTGAAAAACTGTTTTTT.

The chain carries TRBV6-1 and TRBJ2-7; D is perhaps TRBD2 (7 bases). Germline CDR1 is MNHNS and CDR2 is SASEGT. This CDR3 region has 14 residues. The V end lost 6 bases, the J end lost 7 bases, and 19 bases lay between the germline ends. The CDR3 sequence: CASRGGAVVDEQYF. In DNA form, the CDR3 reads TGTGCCAGCAGGGGGGGGGCCGTTGTAGATGAGCAGTACTTC.

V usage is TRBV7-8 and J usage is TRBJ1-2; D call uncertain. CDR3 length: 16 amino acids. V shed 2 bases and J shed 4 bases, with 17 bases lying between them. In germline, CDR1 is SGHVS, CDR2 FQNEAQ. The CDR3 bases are TGTGCCAGCAGCTTATCCCGCCAGGCCCAAGTCTATGGCTACACCTTC. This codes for CASSLSRQAQVYGYTF.

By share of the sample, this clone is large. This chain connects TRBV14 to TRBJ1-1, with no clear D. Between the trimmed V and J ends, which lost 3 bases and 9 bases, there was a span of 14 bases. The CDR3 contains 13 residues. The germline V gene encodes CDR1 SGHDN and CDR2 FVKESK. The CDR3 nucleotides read TGTGCCAGCAGCCAGAGTCCCGGAGGGAAAGCTTTCTTT. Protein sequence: CASSQSPGGKAFF.

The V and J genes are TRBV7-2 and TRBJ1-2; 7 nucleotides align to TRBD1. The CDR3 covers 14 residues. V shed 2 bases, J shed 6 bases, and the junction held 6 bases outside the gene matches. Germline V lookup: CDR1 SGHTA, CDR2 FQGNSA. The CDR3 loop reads CASSLPTGVDGYTF. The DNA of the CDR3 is TGTGCCAGCAGCTTACCTACAGGGGTGGATGGCTACACCTTC.

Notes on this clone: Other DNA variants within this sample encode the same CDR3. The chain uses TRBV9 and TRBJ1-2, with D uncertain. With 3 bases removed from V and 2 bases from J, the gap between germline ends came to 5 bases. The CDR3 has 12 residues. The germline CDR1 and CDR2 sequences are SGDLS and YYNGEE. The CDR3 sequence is CASSADNYGYTF. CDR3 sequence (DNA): TGTGCCAGCAGCGCGGACAACTATGGCTACACCTTC. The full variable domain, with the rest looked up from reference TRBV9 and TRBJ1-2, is DSGVTQTPKHLITATGQRVTLRCSPRSGDLSVYWYQQSLDQGLQFLIQYYNGEERAKGNILERFSAQQFPDLHSELNLSSLELGDSALYFCASSADNYGYTFGSGTRLTVV.

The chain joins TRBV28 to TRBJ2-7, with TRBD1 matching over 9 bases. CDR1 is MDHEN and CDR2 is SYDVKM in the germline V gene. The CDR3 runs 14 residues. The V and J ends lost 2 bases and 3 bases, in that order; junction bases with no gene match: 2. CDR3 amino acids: CASSLGTGFYEQYF. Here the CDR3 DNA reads TGTGCCAGCAGTTTAGGGACAGGGTTCTACGAGCAGTACTTC.